Below, 8 T cell receptor beta chains from the same sample are listed, as sequenced in a study of blood T cell repertoires in COVID-19. The assay was immunoSEQ multiplex PCR, and TCRdb's table has in-frame clones only and misses some. The data contain approximately 210,000 clones, 80% to 90% of them singletons. Sequenced input: peripheral blood. These TCRs come from a human donor in a cohort sampled during active COVID-19.

J is TRBJ1-1 and V is TRBV7-6, with TRBD1 matching over 7 bases. CDR1 and CDR2 from the germline V gene are SGHVS and FNYEAQ. Trimming took 5 bases from V and 7 from J; bases not matched to a gene: 7. The CDR3 runs to 13 residues. The CDR3 loop is CASSQDRAGEAFF. CDR3 nucleotide sequence: TGTGCCAGCAGCCAAGACAGGGCAGGTGAAGCTTTCTTT.

This rearrangement joins TRBV7-2 to TRBJ1-1; D unresolved. Germline V gene sequence: CDR1 SGHTA, CDR2 FQGNSA. The V gene lost 3 bases and the J gene lost 3 bases, with 8 bases spanning the gap. The CDR3 length is 13 residues. CDR3 nucleotides: TGTGCCAGCAGCTTGGGCCGGTACACTGAAGCTTTCTTT. Translation gives CASSLGRYTEAFF.

This clone appeared a single time. The V and J genes are TRBV5-1 and TRBJ1-2; TRBD1 aligns across 9 bases. The germline CDR1 and CDR2 sequences are SGHRS and YFSETQ. Germline trimming cut 4 bases from V and 8 bases from J; bases unmatched to any gene: 6. CDR3 length: 13 residues. The CDR3 protein is CASSPGQGEGYTF. Written as DNA, the CDR3 is TGCGCCAGCAGCCCGGGACAGGGTGAGGGCTACACCTTC.

Regarding this clone: This may arise from a read error, as a much more abundant clone is one base away. The genes are TRBV11-1 and TRBJ1-1; D not certain. V was trimmed by 2 bases and J by 1 base, leaving 5 bases between them. Germline CDR1 is SGHAT and CDR2 is FQDESV (reference sequence). CDR3 length equals 13 residues. CDR3 bases: TGTGCCAGCAGCTTATATAAGAACACTGAAGCTTTCTTT. Translation gives CASSLYKNTEAFF.

The chain employs TRBV9 and TRBJ1-3; TRBD1 is a possible D gene (5 bases). The CDR3 extends over 15 amino acids. Germline values: CDR1 SGDLS, CDR2 YYNGEE. Trimming took 4 bases from V and 1 from J, leaving 12 bases between them. The CDR3 sequence is CASSPLQGSGNTIYF. The CDR3 region has the DNA TGTGCCAGCAGCCCACTCCAGGGTTCTGGAAACACCATATATTTT.

The V call is TRBV5-6, the J call TRBJ2-1; D perhaps matches TRBD1 (5 bases). CDR1 is SGHDT and CDR2 is YYEEEE in the germline V gene. The ends were cut back, 4 bases at V and 10 bases at J, with 12 bases in the middle. This CDR3 is built from 12 residues. The CDR3 nucleotides are TGTGCCAGCAGCCTGGTACAGGAAGAGCAGTTCTTC. Its translation is CASSLVQEEQFF.

This clone has just one count. The chain links TRBV7-2 to TRBJ2-3; 13 bases fit TRBD2. The CDR3 totals 16 residues. Losses at the gene ends were 5 bases for V and 4 bases for J; bases not matched to a gene: 6. The germline V gene encodes CDR1 SGHTA and CDR2 FQGNSA. CDR3 nucleotides: TGTGCCAGCAGCGGACGACTAGCGGGGGGATCAGATACGCAGTATTTT. Its protein product is CASSGRLAGGSDTQYF.

The rearrangement uses TRBV6-5 and TRBJ2-1, with D unclear. Germline V gene data show CDR1 as MNHEY and CDR2 as SVGAGI. The V end was cut by 8 bases, the J end by 8 bases, with 13 bases between. The CDR3 is 12 residues long. CDR3 bases: TGTGCCAGCCAAACCCCCTCGGATGAGCAGTTCTTC. Its protein is CASQTPSDEQFF.